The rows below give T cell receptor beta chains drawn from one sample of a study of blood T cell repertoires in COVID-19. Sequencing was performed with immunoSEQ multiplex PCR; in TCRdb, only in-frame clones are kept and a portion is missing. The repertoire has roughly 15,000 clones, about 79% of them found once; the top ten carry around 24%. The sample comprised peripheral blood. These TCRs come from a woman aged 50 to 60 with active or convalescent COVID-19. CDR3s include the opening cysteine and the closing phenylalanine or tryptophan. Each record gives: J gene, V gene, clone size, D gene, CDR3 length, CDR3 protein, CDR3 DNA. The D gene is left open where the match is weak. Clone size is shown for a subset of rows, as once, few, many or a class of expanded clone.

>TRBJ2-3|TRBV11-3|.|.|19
CASSLGTPWGHRSTDTQYF
TGTGCCAGCAGCTTAGGGACCCCCTGGGGACATCGGAGCACAGATACGCAGTATTTT
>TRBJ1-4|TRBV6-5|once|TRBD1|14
CASSPGQNDRKLFF
TGTGCCAGCAGCCCGGGACAGAATGATAGAAAACTGTTTTTT
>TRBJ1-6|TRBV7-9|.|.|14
CASSSLQENSPLHF
TGTGCCAGCAGCTCCCTGCAGGAAAATTCACCCCTCCACTTT
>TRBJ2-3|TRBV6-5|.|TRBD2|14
CASRGLAMTDTQYF
TGTGCCAGTCGGGGACTAGCGATGACAGATACGCAGTATTTT
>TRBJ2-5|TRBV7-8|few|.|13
CASRFRGKETQYF
TGTGCCAGCAGGTTCCGGGGTAAAGAGACCCAGTACTTC
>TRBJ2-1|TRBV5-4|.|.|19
CASSPFSKPGHHSYNEQFF
TGTGCCAGCAGCCCTTTCTCTAAACCGGGACACCACTCCTACAATGAGCAGTTCTTC
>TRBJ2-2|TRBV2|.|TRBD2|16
CASSLGLAGETGELFF
TGTGCCAGCAGTCTGGGACTAGCGGGAGAGACCGGGGAGCTGTTTTTT
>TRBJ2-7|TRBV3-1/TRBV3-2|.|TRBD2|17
CASSHLKISGIGGRQYF
TGTGCCAGCAGCCACTTAAAGATTAGCGGGATCGGGGGGAGGCAGTACTTC
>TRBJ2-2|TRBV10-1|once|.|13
CVSSETGYGELFF
TGCGTCAGCAGTGAAACGGGGTACGGGGAGCTGTTTTTT
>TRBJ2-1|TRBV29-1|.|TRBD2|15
CSVARLAGVSNEQFF
TGCAGCGTTGCCCGACTAGCGGGAGTGTCCAATGAGCAGTTCTTC
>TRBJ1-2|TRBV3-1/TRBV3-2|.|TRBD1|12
CASSSPGQIYTF
TGTGCCAGCAGTTCTCCGGGACAGATCTACACCTTC
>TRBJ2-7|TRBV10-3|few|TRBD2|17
CAISPAELGSGDGEQYF
TGTGCCATCTCCCCAGCGGAGCTAGGGAGCGGGGATGGAGAGCAGTACTTC
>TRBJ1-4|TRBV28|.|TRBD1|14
CASTNGQGNEKLFF
TGTGCCAGCACTAATGGACAGGGGAATGAAAAACTGTTTTTT
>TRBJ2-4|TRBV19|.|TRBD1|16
CASSIGGRGPKNIQYF
TGTGCCAGTAGTATAGGCGGCAGGGGGCCCAAAAACATTCAGTACTTC
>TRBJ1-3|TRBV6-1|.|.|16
CASSETLISSGNTIYF
TGTGCCAGCAGTGAAACGCTCATTAGCTCTGGAAACACCATATATTTT
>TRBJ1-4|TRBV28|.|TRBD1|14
CASSPPTGVEKLFF
TGTGCCAGCAGTCCCCCCACAGGGGTCGAAAAACTGTTTTTT
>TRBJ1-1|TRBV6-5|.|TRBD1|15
CASSYRGGLPGEAFF
TGTGCCAGCAGTTACAGAGGGGGCCTCCCTGGCGAAGCTTTCTTT
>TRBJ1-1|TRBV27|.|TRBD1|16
CASSVDRVRMNTEAFF
TGTGCCAGCAGCGTAGACAGGGTGCGGATGAACACTGAAGCTTTCTTT
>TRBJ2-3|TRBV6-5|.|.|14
CASSYMESTDTQYF
TGTGCCAGCAGTTACATGGAGAGCACAGATACGCAGTATTTT
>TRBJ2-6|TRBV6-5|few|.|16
CASSYSVGVGANVLTF
TGTGCCAGCAGTTACTCAGTCGGGGTTGGGGCCAACGTCCTGACTTTC
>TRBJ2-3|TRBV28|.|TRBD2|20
CASSFFYTPPLAAATDTQYF
TGTGCCAGCAGTTTTTTCTACACCCCCCCCCTAGCGGCTGCCACAGATACGCAGTATTTT
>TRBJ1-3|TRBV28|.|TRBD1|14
CASRNRGPGNTIYF
TGTGCCAGCAGAAACAGGGGGCCTGGAAACACCATATATTTT
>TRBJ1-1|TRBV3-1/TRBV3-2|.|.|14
CASSQDSGNTEAFF
TGTGCCAGCAGCCAAGATTCCGGTAACACTGAAGCTTTCTTT